One sample yielded the 15 T cell receptor beta chains listed below, sequenced in a study of shared clonotypes between healthy human individuals. Libraries were prepared by immunoSEQ multiplex PCR; TCRdb keeps only in-frame clonotypes and omits some of them. The table includes under 80,000 clones, 50% to 70% detected once. Sequenced: memory CD8+ T cells sorted from blood. The subset: CD45RO+ cells pooled with CCR7-negative TemRA cells. The source is a man aged 25 to 45 in good health.

The chain carries TRBV7-9 and TRBJ1-1; D gene unclear. Trimming took off 5 bases at V and 0 bases at J, with 13 bases between the two ends. The CDR3 length is 15 residues. Germline V gene lookup returns CDR1 SEHNR and CDR2 FQNEAQ (reference sequence). The CDR3 DNA reads as TGTGCCAGCAGCCCAAAACGGGCAATGAACACTGAAGCTTTCTTT. Protein: CASSPKRAMNTEAFF.

V usage is TRBV5-5 and J usage is TRBJ2-3; D unclear. V lost 4 bases and J lost 11, with 17 bases in between. CDR3 size: 13 residues. CDR1 is SGHKS, CDR2 YYEKEE, per germline (reference sequence). The CDR3 protein is CASSPEPQTLQYF. The CDR3 nucleotides are TGTGCCAGCAGCCCCGAGCCCCAGACTCTGCAGTATTTT.

Many counts were recorded for this clone. The V and J genes are TRBV6-1 and TRBJ2-7; 11 bases fit TRBD1. With V trimmed by 0 bases and J by 6 bases, 4 bases remained unmatched. The CDR3 is 15 residues long. The germline gives CDR1 MNHNS, CDR2 SASEGT. Here the CDR3 DNA reads TGTGCCAGCAGTGAAGCGGACGGGACAGGGGGCGAGCAGTACTTC. This codes for CASSEADGTGGEQYF.

The chain uses TRBV2 and TRBJ2-1; 9 nucleotides agree with TRBD2. The junction had 0 bases not matched to a gene; V was cut back by 7 bases and J by 2 bases. The CDR3 runs 13 residues. Germline loops: CDR1 SNHLY, CDR2 FYNNEI. Here the CDR3 DNA reads TGTGCCAGCACTAGCGGGACCTACAATGAGCAGTTCTTC. It yields the protein CASTSGTYNEQFF.

This clone occurred many times. The rearrangement joins TRBV6-1 to TRBJ2-7; D gene unclear. The V end lost 6 bases, the J end lost 0 bases, and 9 bases lay between the germline ends. Germline V gene data show CDR1 as MNHNS and CDR2 as SASEGT. The CDR3 runs 13 residues. CDR3 region: CASSSVGSYEQYF. The CDR3 DNA sequence: TGTGCCAGCAGCTCCGTCGGCTCCTACGAGCAGTACTTC.

This clone was detected only a few times. The chain has TRBV7-2 and TRBJ2-5; D is possibly TRBD1 or TRBD2 (5 bases each). V dropped 2 bases and J dropped 1 base, with 8 bases sitting between them. The CDR3 sequence is 14 residues long. Germline loops: CDR1 SGHTA, CDR2 FQGNSA. The CDR3 nucleotides read TGTGCCAGCAGCTTATGGGGGAGCCAAGAGACCCAGTACTTC. It specifies CASSLWGSQETQYF.

V usage is TRBV7-3 and J usage is TRBJ1-2; 9 bases match TRBD1. With V trimmed by 3 bases and J by 6 bases, 5 bases remained unmatched. CDR1 and CDR2 (germline): SGHTA, FQGTGA. This CDR3 is 14 amino acids long. This CDR3 is CASSLKQGADGYTF. The CDR3 bases are TGTGCCAGCAGCTTGAAACAGGGGGCGGATGGCTACACCTTC.

A note on this clone: The junction shows a germline mismatch at one end, possibly a read error. The chain joins TRBV10-1 to TRBJ2-3; the D is unclear. Germline V gene data show CDR1 as WNHNN and CDR2 as SYGVQD (reference sequence). This CDR3 region has 14 residues. This chain's CDR3 is CASSEDGSRDTQYF. The CDR3 bases are TGCGCCAGCAGTGAGGACGGCAGCAGAGATACGCAGTATTTT.

V usage is TRBV7-2 and J usage is TRBJ2-7; TRBD2 matches 7 bases. This CDR3 is built from 15 residues. In germline, CDR1 is SGHTA, CDR2 FQGNSA. Losses at the gene ends were 1 base for V and 6 bases for J; bases not matched to a gene: 9. CDR3 loop: CASSLVGGRTAEQYF. For the CDR3, the DNA is TGTGCCAGCAGCTTAGTGGGCGGGAGAACAGCCGAGCAGTACTTC.

In its sample, this clone was seen many times. V and J are TRBV7-9 and TRBJ1-1; no reliable D call. Trimming took 2 bases from V and 11 from J, leaving 15 bases between them. The length of the CDR3 is 13 residues. Per germline, CDR1 SEHNR and CDR2 FQNEAQ (reference sequence). CDR3 DNA: TGTGCCAGCAGCTTACCCGGTGGGGTGGCCGCTTTCTTT. This translates into CASSLPGGVAAFF.

This clone was detected only a few times. V gene TRBV11-2 combines with J gene TRBJ2-1, with D possibly being TRBD2 (6 bases). Looked up from germline, CDR1 is SGHAT and CDR2 is FQNNGV. V was cut by 0 bases and J by 4 bases, with 10 bases left in between. This CDR3 contains 15 residues. The CDR3 DNA reads TGTGCCAGCAGCTTAGAGGACGGGAGATACAATGAGCAGTTCTTC. It is translated as CASSLEDGRYNEQFF.

This clone was observed a single time. The chain carries TRBV7-2 and TRBJ1-5, with D perhaps matching TRBD1 (6 bases). Germline V gene sequence: CDR1 SGHTA, CDR2 FQGNSA. V shed 5 bases and J shed 6 bases, with 17 bases lying between them. CDR3 length: 15 amino acids. CDR3 protein: CASSASTGLGQPQHF. The CDR3 coding sequence is TGTGCCAGCAGCGCGTCGACAGGACTTGGTCAGCCCCAGCATTTT.

V and J are TRBV5-4 and TRBJ2-2; 7 positions match TRBD2. The CDR3 covers 15 residues. Germline V lookup: CDR1 SGHNT, CDR2 YYREEE (reference sequence). J lost 0 bases, V lost 2 bases, and 1 base had no gene match. The CDR3 coding sequence is TGTGCCAGCAGCTTAGGACTAGCGAACACCGGGGAGCTGTTTTTT. Encoded protein: CASSLGLANTGELFF.

This clone was picked up a small number of times. The chain has TRBV5-1 and TRBJ2-3; 8 bases match TRBD1. Germline values: CDR1 SGHRS, CDR2 YFSETQ. The length of the CDR3 is 14 residues. V lost 4 bases to trimming and J lost 3 bases; unmatched junction nucleotides: 4. The CDR3 DNA follows: TGCGCCAGCAGCGTAGGACAGGGAACAGATACGCAGTATTTT. Translation gives CASSVGQGTDTQYF.

Only a few counts were recorded for this clone. V gene TRBV28 combines with J gene TRBJ2-2; no reliable D call. Trimming pared 0 bases from V and 1 base from J, leaving 0 bases between. CDR3 size: 13 residues. The germline gives CDR1 MDHEN, CDR2 SYDVKM. Here the CDR3 DNA reads TGTGCCAGCAGTTTATGGAACACCGGGGAGCTGTTTTTT. Translation gives CASSLWNTGELFF. Together with reference TRBV28 and TRBJ2-2, the CDR3 gives the full variable domain: DVKVTQSSRYLVKRTGEKVFLECVQDMDHENMFWYRQDPGLGLRLIYFSYDVKMKEKGDIPEGYSVSREKKERFSLILESASTNQTSMYLCASSLWNTGELFFGEGSRLTVL.